This is a list of T cell receptor beta chains from one sample in a study of a mutant IDH1 vaccine in newly diagnosed glioma. Their antigens are not known. Assay used: immunoSEQ multiplex PCR; TCRdb lists only in-frame clones, some missing. The sample lists just over 65,000 clones; around 82% were seen once. Material: PBMCs, obtained from a glioma patient whose treatment included an IDH1 peptide vaccine. These receptors came from a man younger than 35 with glioma. Each CDR3 is given with its conserved first and last residue. Fields, in order: CDR3 protein, CDR3 DNA, D gene, clone size, V gene, J gene. D genes are given only for firm matches. Not all rows give a size; the values are once, few, many and, for expanded clones, a class.

CDR3 protein: CASSYDSGTDTQYF
CDR3 DNA: TGTGCCAGCAGTTACGATTCCGGCACAGATACGCAGTATTTT
D gene: NA
clone size: few
V gene: TRBV6-6
J gene: TRBJ2-3

CDR3 protein: CASSPGQGLYEQYF
CDR3 DNA: TGTGCCAGCTCACCTGGACAGGGGCTCTACGAGCAGTACTTC
D gene: TRBD1
clone size: NA
V gene: TRBV18
J gene: TRBJ2-7

CDR3 protein: CASAKREGFEQYF
CDR3 DNA: TGTGCCAGCGCGAAGCGGGAGGGGTTCGAGCAGTACTTC
D gene: TRBD2
clone size: NA
V gene: TRBV2
J gene: TRBJ2-7

CDR3 protein: CASSPKSNRGEVYGYTF
CDR3 DNA: TGTGCCAGCAGCCCCAAATCAAACAGGGGAGAGGTCTATGGCTACACCTTC
D gene: TRBD1
clone size: NA
V gene: TRBV14
J gene: TRBJ1-2

CDR3 protein: CASSLVPTGELFF
CDR3 DNA: TGTGCCAGCAGCTTAGTTCCCACCGGGGAGCTGTTTTTT
D gene: NA
clone size: NA
V gene: TRBV7-6
J gene: TRBJ2-2

CDR3 protein: CASSPVLTYEQYF
CDR3 DNA: TGTGCCAGCTCACCCGTCTTGACCTACGAGCAGTACTTC
D gene: NA
clone size: few
V gene: TRBV18
J gene: TRBJ2-7

CDR3 protein: CASSLPGQGVYVNQPQHF
CDR3 DNA: TGTGCCAGCAGCTTACCGGGACAGGGGGTTTATGTCAATCAGCCCCAGCATTTT
D gene: TRBD1
clone size: NA
V gene: TRBV7-9
J gene: TRBJ1-5

CDR3 protein: CQDTVWENIQYF
CDR3 DNA: TGCCAGGACACAGTGTGGGAAAACATTCAGTACTTC
D gene: NA
clone size: NA
V gene: TRBV9
J gene: TRBJ2-4

CDR3 protein: CASSERTSPTDTQYF
CDR3 DNA: TGTGCCAGCAGCGAAAGGACTAGCCCCACAGATACGCAGTATTTT
D gene: TRBD2
clone size: NA
V gene: TRBV7-9
J gene: TRBJ2-3

CDR3 protein: CASSIGSGDQPQHF
CDR3 DNA: TGTGCCAGTAGTATAGGGTCTGGAGATCAGCCCCAGCATTTT
D gene: NA
clone size: medium-sized
V gene: TRBV19
J gene: TRBJ1-5

CDR3 protein: CASSRGRGGGQPQHF
CDR3 DNA: TGTGCCAGCAGCAGAGGGAGAGGAGGCGGTCAGCCCCAGCATTTT
D gene: NA
clone size: medium-sized
V gene: TRBV21-1
J gene: TRBJ1-5

CDR3 protein: CASSLTGRYGRAEAFF
CDR3 DNA: TGTGCCAGCAGTTTGACAGGTCGGTATGGGAGGGCTGAAGCTTTCTTT
D gene: NA
clone size: NA
V gene: TRBV6-5
J gene: TRBJ1-1

CDR3 protein: CASSLVVNMNTEAFF
CDR3 DNA: TGTGCCAGCAGCTTGGTTGTGAATATGAACACTGAAGCTTTCTTT
D gene: NA
clone size: NA
V gene: TRBV7-2
J gene: TRBJ1-1

CDR3 protein: CASSQVGDGYTF
CDR3 DNA: TGCGCCAGCAGCCAAGTGGGCGATGGCTACACCTTC
D gene: NA
clone size: NA
V gene: TRBV4-3
J gene: TRBJ1-2

CDR3 protein: CALGSYEQYF
CDR3 DNA: TGTGCCCTTGGATCCTACGAGCAGTACTTC
D gene: NA
clone size: NA
V gene: TRBV30
J gene: TRBJ2-7

CDR3 protein: CASSKGVRTRFGQYF
CDR3 DNA: TGTGCCAGCAGCAAAGGTGTGCGGACGAGATTCGGTCAGTACTTC
D gene: NA
clone size: NA
V gene: TRBV21-1
J gene: TRBJ2-4

CDR3 protein: CASSQDAGQGYNEQFF
CDR3 DNA: TGCGCCAGCAGCCAAGATGCGGGCCAGGGGTACAATGAGCAGTTCTTC
D gene: NA
clone size: NA
V gene: TRBV4-3
J gene: TRBJ2-1

CDR3 protein: CASSKMGNEQFF
CDR3 DNA: TGTGCCAGCAGTAAAATGGGCAATGAGCAGTTCTTC
D gene: NA
clone size: NA
V gene: TRBV6-6
J gene: TRBJ2-1

CDR3 protein: CSVGWSNTEAFF
CDR3 DNA: TGCAGCGTTGGTTGGTCGAACACTGAAGCTTTCTTT
D gene: NA
clone size: few
V gene: TRBV29-1
J gene: TRBJ1-1

CDR3 protein: CASSLNTEGQYF
CDR3 DNA: TGTGCCAGCAGCCTCAATACCGAGGGGCAGTATTTT
D gene: NA
clone size: NA
V gene: TRBV5-6
J gene: TRBJ2-3

CDR3 protein: CASSLGQGSNEQFF
CDR3 DNA: TGTGCCAGCAGCTTAGGTCAGGGGTCGAATGAGCAGTTCTTC
D gene: NA
clone size: NA
V gene: TRBV7-2
J gene: TRBJ2-1

CDR3 protein: CASSLGGLGQNNQPQHF
CDR3 DNA: TGTGCCAGCAGCTTGGGCGGTTTAGGCCAGAACAATCAGCCCCAGCATTTT
D gene: NA
clone size: NA
V gene: TRBV5-6
J gene: TRBJ1-5

CDR3 protein: CASSFSSGRANTDTQYF
CDR3 DNA: TGTGCCAGCAGTTTCTCTAGCGGGAGGGCCAACACAGATACGCAGTATTTT
D gene: TRBD2
clone size: NA
V gene: TRBV28
J gene: TRBJ2-3

CDR3 protein: CASTSGPQETQYF
CDR3 DNA: TGTGCCAGCACCTCGGGGCCACAAGAGACCCAGTACTTC
D gene: NA
clone size: NA
V gene: TRBV5-6
J gene: TRBJ2-5

CDR3 protein: CATAGQENQPQHF
CDR3 DNA: TGTGCCACTGCGGGACAGGAAAATCAGCCCCAGCATTTT
D gene: TRBD1
clone size: NA
V gene: TRBV16
J gene: TRBJ1-5

CDR3 protein: CASSLAVGTEAFF
CDR3 DNA: TGTGCCAGCAGCTTAGCGGTCGGTACTGAAGCTTTCTTT
D gene: NA
clone size: NA
V gene: TRBV7-9
J gene: TRBJ1-1

CDR3 protein: CASSLEGYGELFF
CDR3 DNA: TGTGCCAGCAGCTTAGAGGGCTATGGCGAGCTGTTTTTT
D gene: NA
clone size: NA
V gene: TRBV7-2
J gene: TRBJ2-2

CDR3 protein: CASSISSGGSLGETQYF
CDR3 DNA: TGTGCCAGTAGTATTTCTAGCGGGGGGTCCTTAGGAGAGACCCAGTACTTC
D gene: TRBD2
clone size: NA
V gene: TRBV19
J gene: TRBJ2-5

CDR3 protein: CAISESTGIDEQYF
CDR3 DNA: TGTGCCATCAGTGAGTCGACAGGGATTGACGAGCAGTACTTC
D gene: TRBD1
clone size: NA
V gene: TRBV10-3
J gene: TRBJ2-7

CDR3 protein: CASSQDLGGGTIQYF
CDR3 DNA: TGCGCCAGCAGCCAAGATCTGGGCGGGGGGACCATTCAGTACTTC
D gene: TRBD2
clone size: NA
V gene: TRBV4-3
J gene: TRBJ2-4

CDR3 protein: CASSQDSRGGNEKLFF
CDR3 DNA: TGCGCCAGCAGCCAAGATTCGAGAGGGGGTAATGAAAAACTGTTTTTT
D gene: NA
clone size: few
V gene: TRBV4-1
J gene: TRBJ1-4